This T cell receptor beta chain was captured in a study of blood T cell repertoires in COVID-19. Study details: Samples came from the United States, Italy and Spain, spanning acute and convalescent COVID-19. The cDNA or gDNA used as material had been derived from T cells, B-cell-depleted T cells, or PBMCs.

Methods used by the authors: Cell counts per sample came from amplifying reference gene primers. The data were produced by immunoSEQ multiplex PCR, yet TCRdb's version contains in-frame clones alone and is incomplete. The D gene and trimming were derived from the DNA, and the V and J assignments and clone size from that table. In the table there are about 48,000 clones, around 85% of which are singletons. This CDR3 has 15 residues. CDR1 and CDR2 from the germline V gene are MNHNS and SASEGT. Deletions cut 0 bases from V and 4 bases from J, with 12 bases between. The genes are TRBV6-1 and TRBJ1-1, with D unresolved. What was sequenced was peripheral blood. The TCR originated in an elderly woman with acute or convalescent COVID-19. Written as DNA, the CDR3 is TGTGCCAGCAGTGAAGCGTTCAACGAGGGCACTGAAGCTTTCTTT. Its protein product is CASSEAFNEGTEAFF.